The 15 T cell receptor beta chains given below trace back to one sample, sequenced in a study of T cells in Graves' hyperthyroidism and ophthalmopathy. Amplified TCR beta CDR3 regions derived from RNA transcripts. The TCR CDR3 first-round RT-PCR relied on the HTBI primer set. TCRdb fed the multiplex PCR reads into MiXCR, producing one record per CDR3 protein. Of about 270,000 distinct CDR3 sequences listed, roughly 20% were seen once; the top ten hold roughly 60%. Material: blood. These receptors came from a man aged 30-40 years with Graves' ophthalmopathy.

This clonotype has at least ten counts. V gene TRBV2 combines with J gene TRBJ1-1; D not resolved. Per germline, CDR1 SNHLY and CDR2 FYNNEI. This CDR3 comprises 13 residues. Trimming took off 7 bases at V and 4 bases at J, with 13 bases between the two ends. Here the CDR3 DNA reads TGTGCCAGCAACCGGGGAGAAGGCACTGAAGCTTTCTTT. It encodes CASNRGEGTEAFF.

This sequence joins TRBV12-3 or TRBV12-4 and TRBJ1-1; 11 bases fit TRBD1. After removal of 10 bases from V and 9 bases from J, the junction contained 16 bases not matched to a gene. This CDR3 is built from 15 residues. DNA of the CDR3: TGTGCCACCCCCACGACTTGGGACAGGGGGAGAAAAGCTTTCTTT. This encodes CATPTTWDRGRKAFF.

This clonotype was recorded once. The rearrangement links TRBV11-2 to TRBJ2-7, with unresolved D. The CDR3 consists of 14 residues. Germline V gene data show CDR1 as SGHAT and CDR2 as FQNNGV. V was pared by 2 bases and J by 1 base, with 9 bases between. CDR3 bases: TGTGCCAGCAGCTTAATGGGCCTTTCCTACGAGCAGTACTTC. This gives the protein CASSLMGLSYEQYF.

The chain joins TRBV15 to TRBJ2-3; TRBD2 matches at 9 bases. Germline V gene data show CDR1 as LNHNV and CDR2 as YYDKDF (reference sequence). Germline trimming cut 0 bases from V and 0 bases from J; bases unmatched to any gene: 7. The CDR3 covers 18 residues. CDR3 loop: CATSRELAGTLSTDTQYF. Here the CDR3 DNA reads TGTGCCACCAGCAGAGAGCTAGCGGGGACCCTTAGCACAGATACGCAGTATTTT.

This clonotype was detected many times. The rearrangement uses TRBV12-3 or TRBV12-4 and TRBJ2-5; 7 nucleotides line up with TRBD1. V trimming: 3 bases; J trimming: 2 bases; junction bases outside the gene matches: 0. The CDR3 runs to 13 residues. For the CDR3, the DNA is TGTGCCAGCAGTTTGGGACAGCAAGAGACCCAGTACTTC. Amino acids: CASSLGQQETQYF.

V is TRBV11-1 and J is TRBJ2-7; 12 bases map to TRBD2. The CDR3 sequence is 17 residues long. The V segment lost 6 bases and the J segment 6 bases; nucleotides outside the gene matches: 15. From germline, CDR1 is SGHAT and CDR2 FQDESV (reference sequence). This CDR3 reads CASSSLAGGGLSSEQYF. DNA for the CDR3: TGTGCCAGCAGTTCCCTAGCGGGAGGGGGGCTCTCGTCCGAGCAGTACTTC.

This clonotype was counted a single time. CDR3 sequence: CASSETGAGGTEAFF. The CDR3 DNA sequence: TGTGCCAGCAGCGAAACCGGGGCAGGGGGCACTGAAGCTTTCTTT. The chain employs TRBV28 and TRBJ1-1; 7 bases are shared with TRBD1. CDR3 length equals 15 residues. The germline CDR1 and CDR2 sequences are MDHEN and SYDVKM. With V trimmed by 6 bases and J by 4 bases, 11 bases remained unmatched.

The chain uses TRBV9 and TRBJ1-4, with a tentative D call TRBD1 (5 bases). CDR1 and CDR2 from the germline V gene are SGDLS and YYNGEE. The CDR3 has 13 amino acids. V lost 3 bases to trimming and J lost 5 bases, with 8 bases between them. The CDR3 DNA is TGTGCCAGCAGCGCCTGGGACAATGAAAAACTGTTTTTT. Translated, it gives CASSAWDNEKLFF. The variable domain in full, with the rest retrieved from reference TRBV9 and TRBJ1-4, is DSGVTQTPKHLITATGQRVTLRCSPRSGDLSVYWYQQSLDQGLQFLIQYYNGEERAKGNILERFSAQQFPDLHSELNLSSLELGDSALYFCASSAWDNEKLFFGSGTQLSVL.

This chain joins TRBV12-3 or TRBV12-4 and TRBJ2-1; either TRBD1 or TRBD2 may fit D (6 bases each). Trimming shortened V by 7 bases and J by 2 bases, and 12 bases separated the two germline ends. This CDR3 comprises 14 residues. Written as DNA, the CDR3 is TGTGCCAGCACCCAGGAGGGGGCCTACAATGAGCAGTTCTTC. Protein product: CASTQEGAYNEQFF.

J is TRBJ2-5 and V is TRBV5-1; D not resolved. The germline V gene has CDR1 SGHRS and CDR2 YFSETQ. This CDR3 is 15 amino acids long. V was clipped by 6 bases and J by 3 bases, with 18 bases between them. The CDR3 reads CASKRFGQWEETQYF. CDR3 bases: TGCGCCAGCAAGAGATTCGGTCAGTGGGAAGAGACCCAGTACTTC.

Only a few counts were recorded for this clonotype. The chain carries TRBV15 and TRBJ2-3; D possibly corresponds to TRBD2 (5 bases). This CDR3 comprises 13 residues. Deletions cut 0 bases from V and 9 bases from J, with 10 bases between. Germline V gene data show CDR1 as LNHNV and CDR2 as YYDKDF (reference sequence). CDR3 sequence reads: CATSRDTGLTQYF. CDR3 DNA: TGTGCCACCAGCAGAGATACGGGGTTGACGCAGTATTTT.

This clonotype was observed at least ten times. V and J are TRBV15 and TRBJ2-5; 8 bases are a match to TRBD2. Trimming removed 7 bases from V and 5 bases from J; junction bases left unmatched: 6. CDR1 and CDR2 (germline): LNHNV, YYDKDF (reference sequence). The CDR3 is made up of 13 amino acids. The CDR3 reads CATMAGGGETQYF. For the CDR3, the DNA is TGTGCCACCATGGCGGGAGGTGGGGAGACCCAGTACTTC.

This clonotype was seen many times. The DNA of the CDR3 is TGTGCCAGCATGAGGTCGGACTACTCCTACAATGAGCAGTTCTTC. It yields the protein CASMRSDYSYNEQFF. The V gene is TRBV27, the J gene TRBJ2-1; a weak D match, TRBD2 (6 bases). This CDR3 has 15 residues. Germline V gives CDR1 MNHEY, CDR2 SMNVEV (reference sequence). V dropped 7 bases and J dropped 0 bases, with 13 bases sitting between them.

This clonotype was seen only a few times. V gene TRBV5-5 combines with J gene TRBJ1-3; D not resolved. CDR3 size: 13 residues. Germline V gene lookup returns CDR1 SGHKS and CDR2 YYEKEE (reference sequence). Trimming removed 1 base from V and 10 bases from J, with 12 bases in between. CDR3 region: CASSLSPGKTIYF. The CDR3 DNA follows: TGTGCCAGCAGCTTGAGTCCCGGGAAGACCATATATTTT.

This clonotype has just a few counts. This chain joins TRBV20-1 and TRBJ1-5; D gene uncertain. V was trimmed by 1 base and J by 1 base, leaving 5 bases between them. The CDR3 consists of 13 residues. In germline, CDR1 is DFQATT, CDR2 SNEGSKA (reference sequence). The CDR3, as DNA: TGCAGTGCTAGAGCCGGGAGCAATCAGCCCCAGCATTTT. It encodes CSARAGSNQPQHF.